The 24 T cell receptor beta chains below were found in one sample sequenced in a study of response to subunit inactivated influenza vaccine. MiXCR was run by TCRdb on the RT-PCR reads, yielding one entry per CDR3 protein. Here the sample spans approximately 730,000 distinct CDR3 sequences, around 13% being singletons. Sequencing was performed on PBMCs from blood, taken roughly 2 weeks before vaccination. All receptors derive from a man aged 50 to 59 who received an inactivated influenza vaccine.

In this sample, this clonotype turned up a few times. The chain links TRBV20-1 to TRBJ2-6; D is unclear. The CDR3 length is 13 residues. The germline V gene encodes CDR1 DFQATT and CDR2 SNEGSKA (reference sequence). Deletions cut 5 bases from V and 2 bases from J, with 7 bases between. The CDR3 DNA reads TGCAGTGCTCTCCTAGCTGGGGCCAACGTCCTGACTTTC. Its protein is CSALLAGANVLTF.

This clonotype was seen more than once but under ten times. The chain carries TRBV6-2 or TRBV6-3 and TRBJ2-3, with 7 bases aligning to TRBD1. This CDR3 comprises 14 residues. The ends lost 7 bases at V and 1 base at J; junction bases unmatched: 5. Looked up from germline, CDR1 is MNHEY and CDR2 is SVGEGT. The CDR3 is CASKAGTGTDTQYF. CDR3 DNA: TGTGCCAGCAAAGCCGGGACAGGCACAGATACGCAGTATTTT.

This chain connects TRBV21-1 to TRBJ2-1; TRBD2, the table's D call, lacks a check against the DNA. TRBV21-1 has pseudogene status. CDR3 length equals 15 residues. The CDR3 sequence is CASGTSYLQYNEQFF. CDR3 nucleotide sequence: TGTGCCAGCGGGACAAGCTATCTGCAATACAATGAGCAGTTCTTC.

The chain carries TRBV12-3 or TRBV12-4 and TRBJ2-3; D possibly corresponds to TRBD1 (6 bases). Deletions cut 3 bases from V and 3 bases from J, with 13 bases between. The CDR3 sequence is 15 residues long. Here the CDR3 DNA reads TGTGCCAGCAGTTTTGCCCAGGGGTGGACAGATACGCAGTATTTT. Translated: CASSFAQGWTDTQYF.

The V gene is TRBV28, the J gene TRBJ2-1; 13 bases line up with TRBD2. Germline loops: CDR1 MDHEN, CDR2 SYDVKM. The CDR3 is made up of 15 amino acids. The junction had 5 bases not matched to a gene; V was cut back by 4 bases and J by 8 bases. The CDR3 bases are TGTGCCAGCAGTTGGACTAGCGGGAGTATGGATGAGCAGTTCTTC. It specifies CASSWTSGSMDEQFF.

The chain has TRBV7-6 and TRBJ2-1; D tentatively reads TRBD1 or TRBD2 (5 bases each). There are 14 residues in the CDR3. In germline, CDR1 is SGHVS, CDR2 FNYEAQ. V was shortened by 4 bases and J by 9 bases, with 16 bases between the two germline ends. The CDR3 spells CASSSGWGSSEQFF. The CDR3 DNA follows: TGTGCCAGCAGCTCCGGATGGGGGAGTAGTGAGCAGTTCTTC.

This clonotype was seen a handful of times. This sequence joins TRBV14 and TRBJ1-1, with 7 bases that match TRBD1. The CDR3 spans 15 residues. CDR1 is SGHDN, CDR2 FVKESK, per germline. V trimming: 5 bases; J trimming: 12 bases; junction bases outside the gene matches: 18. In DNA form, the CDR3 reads TGTGCCAGCAGCACCGCCCAAGGGGGCTCACCCGCCCCTTTCTTT. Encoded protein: CASSTAQGGSPAPFF.

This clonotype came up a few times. In DNA, the CDR3 is TGCAGTGCTAGACCCACGGGGCTTACCACCGGGGAGCTGTTTTTT. As protein: CSARPTGLTTGELFF. The chain carries TRBV20-1 and TRBJ2-2; possibly TRBD1 or TRBD2 for D (5 bases each). This CDR3 spans 15 amino acids. Trimming took 2 bases from V and 4 from J, leaving 14 bases between them. Germline V gene sequence: CDR1 DFQATT, CDR2 SNEGSKA (reference sequence).

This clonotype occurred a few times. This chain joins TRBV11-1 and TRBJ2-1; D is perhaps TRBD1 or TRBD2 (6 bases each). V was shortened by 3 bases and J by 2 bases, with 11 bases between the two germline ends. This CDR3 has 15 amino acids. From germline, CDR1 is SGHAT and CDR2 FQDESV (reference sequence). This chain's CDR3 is CASSFTRGAYNEQFF. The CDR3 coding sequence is TGTGCCAGCAGCTTTACTAGGGGGGCCTACAATGAGCAGTTCTTC.

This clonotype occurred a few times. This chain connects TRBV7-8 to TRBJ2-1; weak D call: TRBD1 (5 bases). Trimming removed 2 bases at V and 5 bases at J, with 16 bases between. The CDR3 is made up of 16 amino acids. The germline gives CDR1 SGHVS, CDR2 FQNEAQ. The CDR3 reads CASSLLVRVVNNEQFF. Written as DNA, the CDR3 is TGTGCCAGCAGCTTACTAGTCAGGGTGGTCAACAATGAGCAGTTCTTC. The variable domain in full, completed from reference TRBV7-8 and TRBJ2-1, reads GAGVSQSPRYKVAKRGQDVALRCDPISGHVSLFWYQQALGQGPEFLTYFQNEAQLDKSGLPSDRFFAERPEGSVSTLKIQRTQQEDSAVYLCASSLLVRVVNNEQFFGPGTRLTVL.

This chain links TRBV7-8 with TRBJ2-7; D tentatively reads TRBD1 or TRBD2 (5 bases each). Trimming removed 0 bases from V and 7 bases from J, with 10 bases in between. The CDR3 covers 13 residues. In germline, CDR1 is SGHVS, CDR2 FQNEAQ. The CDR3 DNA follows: TGTGCCAGCAGCTTAGCTGGGACCCAGGAGCAGTACTTC. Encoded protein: CASSLAGTQEQYF.

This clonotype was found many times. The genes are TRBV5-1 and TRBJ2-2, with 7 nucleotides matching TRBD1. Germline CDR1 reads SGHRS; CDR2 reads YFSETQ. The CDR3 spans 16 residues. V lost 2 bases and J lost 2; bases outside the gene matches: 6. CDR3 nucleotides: TGCGCCAGCAGCTTAGTAGGACAGGTTAACACCGGGGAGCTGTTTTTT. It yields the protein CASSLVGQVNTGELFF. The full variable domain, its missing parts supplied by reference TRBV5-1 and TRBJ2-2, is KAGVTQTPRYLIKTRGQQVTLSCSPISGHRSVSWYQQTPGQGLQFLFEYFSETQRNKGNFPGRFSGRQFSNSRSEMNVSTLELGDSALYLCASSLVGQVNTGELFFGEGSRLTVL.

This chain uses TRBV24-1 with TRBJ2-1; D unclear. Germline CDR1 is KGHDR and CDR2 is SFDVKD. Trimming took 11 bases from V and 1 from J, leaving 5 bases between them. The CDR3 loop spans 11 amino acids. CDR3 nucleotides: TGTGCCATCCAATCCTACAATGAGCAGTTCTTC. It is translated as CAIQSYNEQFF.

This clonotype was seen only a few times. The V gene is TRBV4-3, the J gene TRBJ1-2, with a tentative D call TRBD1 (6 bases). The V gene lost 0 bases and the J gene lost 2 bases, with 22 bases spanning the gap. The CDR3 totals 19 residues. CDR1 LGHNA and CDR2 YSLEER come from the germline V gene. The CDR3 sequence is CASSQEGGRGRGGNYGYTF. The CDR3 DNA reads TGCGCCAGCAGCCAAGAAGGGGGGAGGGGCCGTGGAGGGAACTATGGCTACACCTTC.

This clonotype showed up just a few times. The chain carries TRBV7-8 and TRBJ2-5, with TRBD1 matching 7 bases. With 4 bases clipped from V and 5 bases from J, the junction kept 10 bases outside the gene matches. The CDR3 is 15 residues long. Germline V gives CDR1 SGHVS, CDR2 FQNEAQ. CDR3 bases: TGTGCCAGCAGCTCGGAAACAGGGGCTGTTGAGACCCAGTACTTC. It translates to CASSSETGAVETQYF.

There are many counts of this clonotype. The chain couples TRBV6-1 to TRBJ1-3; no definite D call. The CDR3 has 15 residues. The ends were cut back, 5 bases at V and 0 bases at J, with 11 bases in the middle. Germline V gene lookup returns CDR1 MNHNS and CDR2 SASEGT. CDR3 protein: CASSPDRNSGNTIYF. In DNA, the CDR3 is TGTGCCAGCAGTCCTGACCGCAACTCTGGAAACACCATATATTTT.

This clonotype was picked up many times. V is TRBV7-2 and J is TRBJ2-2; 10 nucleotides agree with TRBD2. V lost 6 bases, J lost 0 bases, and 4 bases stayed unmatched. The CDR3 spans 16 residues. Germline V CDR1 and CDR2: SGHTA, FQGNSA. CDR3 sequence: CASRPTSGANTGELFF. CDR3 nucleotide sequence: TGTGCCAGCAGGCCCACTAGCGGGGCGAACACCGGGGAGCTGTTTTTT.

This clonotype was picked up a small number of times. The CDR3 coding sequence is TGTGCCAGCAGTTTTGGTGGCATCTCCTACGAGCAGTACTTC. Translated: CASSFGGISYEQYF. The V gene is TRBV28, the J gene TRBJ2-7; D gene uncertain. The CDR3 consists of 14 residues. Trimming stripped 3 bases from V and 0 bases from J, with 9 bases between. CDR1 and CDR2 (germline): MDHEN, SYDVKM.

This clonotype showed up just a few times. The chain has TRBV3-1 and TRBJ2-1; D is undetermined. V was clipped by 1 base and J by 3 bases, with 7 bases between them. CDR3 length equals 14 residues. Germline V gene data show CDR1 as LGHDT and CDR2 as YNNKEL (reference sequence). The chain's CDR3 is CASSQGRHYNEQFF. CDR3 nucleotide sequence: TGTGCCAGCAGCCAAGGGCGGCACTACAATGAGCAGTTCTTC.

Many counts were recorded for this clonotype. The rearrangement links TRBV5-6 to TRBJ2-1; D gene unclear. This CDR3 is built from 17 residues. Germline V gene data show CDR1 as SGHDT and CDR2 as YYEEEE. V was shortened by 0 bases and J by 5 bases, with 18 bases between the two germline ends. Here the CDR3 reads CASSLAVSLRQDNEQFF. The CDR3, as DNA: TGTGCCAGCAGCTTGGCAGTAAGTCTTCGGCAGGACAATGAGCAGTTCTTC.

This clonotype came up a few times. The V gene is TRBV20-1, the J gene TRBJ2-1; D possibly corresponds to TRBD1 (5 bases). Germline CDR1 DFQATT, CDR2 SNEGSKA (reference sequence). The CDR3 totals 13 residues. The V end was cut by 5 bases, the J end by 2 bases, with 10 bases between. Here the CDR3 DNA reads TGCAGTGCTTCAGGGAATGCCTACAATGAGCAGTTCTTC. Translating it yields CSASGNAYNEQFF.

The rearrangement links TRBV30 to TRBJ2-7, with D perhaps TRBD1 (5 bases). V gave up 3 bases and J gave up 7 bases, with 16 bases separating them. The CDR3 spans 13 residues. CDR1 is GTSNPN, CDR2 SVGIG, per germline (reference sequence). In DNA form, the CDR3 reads TGTGCCTGGAGAGTACAGGCCGCCGGGGAGCAGTACTTC. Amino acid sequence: CAWRVQAAGEQYF.

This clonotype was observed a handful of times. The CDR3 loop reads CASSLGGSGQVNNEQFF. In DNA, the CDR3 is TGCGCCAGCAGCTTGGGAGGCTCGGGACAGGTAAACAATGAGCAGTTCTTC. This sequence joins TRBV5-1 and TRBJ2-1, with 8 bases identical to TRBD1. J was trimmed by 5 bases and V by 0 bases; bases with no gene match: 10. The CDR3 is 17 amino acids. Germline lookup yields CDR1 SGHRS and CDR2 YFSETQ.

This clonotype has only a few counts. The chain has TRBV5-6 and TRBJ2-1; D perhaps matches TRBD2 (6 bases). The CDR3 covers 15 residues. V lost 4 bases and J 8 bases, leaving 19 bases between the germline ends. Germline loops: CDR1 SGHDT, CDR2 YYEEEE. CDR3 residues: CASSLQGGGVHEQFF. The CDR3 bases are TGTGCCAGCAGCCTCCAGGGAGGAGGGGTCCATGAGCAGTTCTTC.